A selection of T cell receptor beta chains follows, all from one sample in a study of cytomegalovirus exposure and HLA in healthy donors. Libraries were prepared by immunoSEQ multiplex PCR; TCRdb keeps only in-frame clonotypes and omits some of them. The sample lists more than 100,000 clones; roughly 66% were seen once. Sequencing was performed on PBMCs. All receptors derive from a young man in good health and CMV-seronegative. CDR3s include the opening cysteine and the closing phenylalanine or tryptophan. Each record gives: D gene, J gene, V gene, clone size, CDR3 DNA, CDR3 protein. The D gene is left open where the match is weak. Clone size is not always given. Where it is, it says once, few, many or a class for expanded clones.

>TRBD2|TRBJ2-3|TRBV29-1|.
TGCAGCGTTGCTCGGACTAGCGGGGGGGCTGATACGCAGTATTTT
CSVARTSGGADTQYF
>.|TRBJ1-2|TRBV7-8|few
TGTGCCAGCAGCTTAAATCACAGGGAGTATGGCTACACCTTC
CASSLNHREYGYTF
>TRBD2|TRBJ2-5|TRBV7-9|few
TGTTCCAGCACCTATAGCGGGGGGGCCTTAGTTGGTGGCCAAGAGACCCAGTACTTC
CSSTYSGGALVGGQETQYF
>.|TRBJ2-7|TRBV27|.
TGTGCCAGCAGTTTCCGCCTGAGTAGCTCCTACGAGCAGTACTTC
CASSFRLSSSYEQYF
>.|TRBJ1-2|TRBV18|.
TGTGCCAGCTCACCTCAGCGGACAGATGGCTACACCTTC
CASSPQRTDGYTF
>.|TRBJ1-5|TRBV7-6|few
TGTGCCAGCAGCTTAGAGGGGAGGGGGCCCCAGCATTTT
CASSLEGRGPQHF
>TRBD1|TRBJ2-7|TRBV30|.
TGTGCCTGGAAAAGTTGGACAGGGTCCGACGAGCAGTACTTC
CAWKSWTGSDEQYF
>TRBD2|TRBJ2-1|TRBV9|.
TGTGCCAGCAGCGCGCAACCGGGACTAGCGACTCGGGAGGCCTACAATGAGCAGTTCTTC
CASSAQPGLATREAYNEQFF
>TRBD1|TRBJ1-5|TRBV5-1|.
TGCGCCAGCAGCCGGGAGGGGACAGGGGATCAGCCCCAGCATTTT
CASSREGTGDQPQHF
>.|TRBJ1-1|TRBV6-1|.
TGTGCCAGCAAGGACCCCCGTTTGGGGAGTGAAGCTTTCTTT
CASKDPRLGSEAFF
>TRBD1|TRBJ2-7|TRBV5-1|.
TGCGCCAGCAGCTTGGGCGGGACAGGGGTTTTGTCCTACGAGCAGTACTTC
CASSLGGTGVLSYEQYF
>.|TRBJ1-1|TRBV13|.
TGTGCCAGCAGGGGCAACAGAATTAACACTGAAGCTTTCTTT
CASRGNRINTEAFF
>.|TRBJ1-2|TRBV7-2|few
TGTGCCAGCACCGTCGATCTAGGGAGGGGTCCAAACTATGGCTACACCTTC
CASTVDLGRGPNYGYTF
>TRBD1|TRBJ2-2|TRBV7-2|few
TGTGCCAGCAGCTCCGACAGGGGGAGTAACGGGGAGCTGTTTTTT
CASSSDRGSNGELFF
>TRBD1|TRBJ2-1|TRBV6-6|.
TGTGCCAGCAGTTCAGACAGGGCTCTGAATGAGCAGTTCTTC
CASSSDRALNEQFF
>TRBD1|TRBJ2-2|TRBV7-6|.
TGTGCCAGCAGCCTAGGCAGGGGGACGGCGAACACCGGGGAGCTGTTTTTT
CASSLGRGTANTGELFF
>TRBD2|TRBJ2-7|TRBV5-6|few
TGTGCCAGCACCCTTGGGAGGGGACCAAACTACGAGCAGTACTTC
CASTLGRGPNYEQYF
>.|TRBJ1-5|TRBV19|.
TGTCCCAGTAGTGACCCCTTCTTGGGGGGTCAGCCCCAGCATTTT
CPSSDPFLGGQPQHF
>TRBD1|TRBJ2-1|TRBV2|.
TGTGCCAGCTCGGACAGGGGGGTAATAGGGAATGAGCAGTTCTTC
CASSDRGVIGNEQFF
>TRBD2|TRBJ2-5|TRBV29-1|.
TGCAGCGTTGCTCGGGGGGGGCAAGAGACCCAGTACTTC
CSVARGGQETQYF
>TRBD1|TRBJ1-2|TRBV5-1|few
TGCGCCAGCAGCTTGGCCGGGACAGATGGCTATGGCTACACCTTC
CASSLAGTDGYGYTF
>.|TRBJ2-7|TRBV15|.
TGTGCCACCAGCCCTGAGCGGGACGAGCAGTACTTC
CATSPERDEQYF
>TRBD1|TRBJ2-1|TRBV5-6|few
TGTGCCAGCAGCTGGACAGGGATGTGTGAGCAGTTCTTC
CASSWTGMCEQFF
>.|TRBJ1-5|TRBV2|.
TGTGCCAGCAAATTGGAAGAGGGTAATCAGCCCCAGCATTTT
CASKLEEGNQPQHF
>.|TRBJ2-2|TRBV10-3|.
TGTGCCATCAGAGAGGGGCAGGGGGGCACCGGGGAGCTGTTTTTT
CAIREGQGGTGELFF
>.|TRBJ2-5|TRBV5-1|.
TGCGCTAGCAGGGGAGGGGAGCAAGAGACCCAGTACTTC
CASRGGEQETQYF
>.|TRBJ1-4|TRBV28|.
TGTGCCAGCAGTTCGTACGACAGGTTCCGACCAACTAATGAAAAACTGTTTTTT
CASSSYDRFRPTNEKLFF
>.|TRBJ1-1|TRBV30|few
TGTGCCTGGAGAACAGAGAACACTGAAGCTTTCTTT
CAWRTENTEAFF
>TRBD1|TRBJ1-5|TRBV11-2|.
TGTGCCAGCAGCCCCCGGACAGGGGGTCAGGGCAATCAGCCCCAGCATTTT
CASSPRTGGQGNQPQHF
>.|TRBJ1-5|TRBV27|.
TGTGCCAGCAGTTTTGGGGCCTCTATTAATCAGCCCCAGCATTTT
CASSFGASINQPQHF
>TRBD2|TRBJ2-3|TRBV25-1|.
TGTGCCAGCAGTGGCCCCACTAGCGGGGAGAGCACAGATACGCAGTATTTT
CASSGPTSGESTDTQYF
>TRBD1|TRBJ2-7|TRBV9|once
TGTGCCAGCAGCGTAGTAGCAGGGGGCGACTACGAGCAGTACTTC
CASSVVAGGDYEQYF
>.|TRBJ2-3|TRBV18|.
TGTGCCAGCTCACCCAAGATAGACCAAACCGGGGCGCAGTATTTT
CASSPKIDQTGAQYF
>.|TRBJ1-1|TRBV19|.
TGTGCCAGTACCAACGCACAGGGTCGGAACACTGAAGCTTTCTTT
CASTNAQGRNTEAFF
>.|TRBJ2-7|TRBV27|.
TGTGCCAGCAGTTTAGGGTGGGAGGCCCTCTACGAGCAGTACTTC
CASSLGWEALYEQYF
>.|TRBJ2-7|TRBV7-2|once
TGTGCCAGCAGCAAAGTGTCTAGTTACGAGCAGTACTTC
CASSKVSSYEQYF
>.|TRBJ1-2|TRBV9|.
TGTGCCAGCAGCCTTCTCAGTGGGGGGGGTAACTATGGCTACACCTTC
CASSLLSGGGNYGYTF
>TRBD1|TRBJ2-1|TRBV6-5|.
TGTGCCAGCAGTTACACCGGGACAGGGGGCGGGAATGAGCAGTTCTTC
CASSYTGTGGGNEQFF
>TRBD1|TRBJ1-1|TRBV2|.
TGTGCCAGCAGTGAGGAGGGGGCCTACACTGAAGCTTTCTTT
CASSEEGAYTEAFF
>TRBD1|TRBJ1-4|TRBV5-5|.
TGTGCCAGCAGCTTGGTAGGGGGCCCCGGTGAAAAACTGTTTTTT
CASSLVGGPGEKLFF
>.|TRBJ1-1|TRBV19|.
TGTGCCAGTACCACCGGACTGAGAGGGTATAGTAAGGCTTTCTTT
CASTTGLRGYSKAFF
>TRBD2|TRBJ2-7|TRBV11-2|few
TGTGCCAGCAGCACCCACGGGGTAGCGGGAGCAATTAACTACGAGCAGTACTTC
CASSTHGVAGAINYEQYF
>.|TRBJ1-4|TRBV30|.
TGTGCCTGGAGTGAAAGAACAGGGACTAATGAAAAACTGTTTTTT
CAWSERTGTNEKLFF
>.|TRBJ2-1|TRBV5-1|.
TGCGCCAGCAGCCTGTCGAATGAGCAGTTCTTC
CASSLSNEQFF
>.|TRBJ1-4|TRBV6-5|.
TGTGCCAGCAGTTACACCACAGCAAATGAAAAACTGTTTTTT
CASSYTTANEKLFF
>TRBD1|TRBJ1-1|TRBV25-1|.
TGTGCCAGCAGTTTTACAGGGGTGAACACTGAAGCTTTCTTT
CASSFTGVNTEAFF
>TRBD1|TRBJ1-1|TRBV18|.
TGTGCCAGCTCACCTCAGGCAGGGGGAATTACCTGGGACACTGAAGCTTTCTTT
CASSPQAGGITWDTEAFF
>TRBD2|TRBJ2-1|TRBV5-1|.
TGCGCCAGCAGCCCCACCCTAGCGGGCTCCTACAATGAGCAGTTCTTC
CASSPTLAGSYNEQFF
>TRBD1|TRBJ1-1|TRBV19|.
TGTGCCAGTGAACAGGGGGCGAACACTGAAGCTTTCTTT
CASEQGANTEAFF
>TRBD2|TRBJ2-1|TRBV6-1|.
TGTGCCAGTTGTCTAGCGGGATACAATGAGCAGTTCTTC
CASCLAGYNEQFF
>.|TRBJ1-1|TRBV14|.
TGTGCCAGCAGTCGAGGGATGAACACTGAAGCTTTCTTT
CASSRGMNTEAFF
>.|TRBJ2-1|TRBV7-2|.
TGTGCCAGCAGCCGGACTTTTTACAATGAGCAGTTCTTC
CASSRTFYNEQFF
>.|TRBJ2-5|TRBV29-1|.
TGCAGCGTTGTAAACATCAATGGCGAGACCCAGTACTTC
CSVVNINGETQYF
>.|TRBJ1-1|TRBV27|.
TGTGCCAGCAGTTTAACTCCGATACGGACTGAAGCTTTCTTT
CASSLTPIRTEAFF
>.|TRBJ2-3|TRBV11-3|.
TGTGCCAGCAGCTTAGGGACAGAAATGAGAAGAGATACGCAGTATTTT
CASSLGTEMRRDTQYF
>TRBD2|TRBJ2-5|TRBV2|.
TGTGCCAGCCTTACTAGCGGAGTAAAGACCCAGTACTTC
CASLTSGVKTQYF
>.|TRBJ1-5|TRBV27|.
TGTGCCAGCAGTTTCCTAGGCGCGCAGCCCCAGCATTTT
CASSFLGAQPQHF